This T cell receptor (beta chain) was sequenced in a study of blood T cell repertoires in COVID-19 (dated by TCRdb to 2019 to 2021). With regard to the full study: Collaborator samples came from the United States, Italy and Spain and covered acute and convalescent phases of COVID-19. The material from the prospective study consisted of cDNA or gDNA derived from T cells, B-cell-depleted T cells, or PBMCs. The dataset comprised deeply sampled blood TCRbeta repertoires from subjects exposed to, actively infected with, or recovered from COVID-19. A freely available public database, intended as a resource for researchers studying the immune response to SARS-CoV-2, is where the repertoires were released. Samples were obtained from the ongoing ImmuneRACE study (first 160 participants) and from 1,254 subjects provided by 6 global collaborators. The sample metadata nearly always contained a de-identified subject ID, COVID-19 status, age in years and sex. Where available, HLA class I and class II types were obtained from metadata supplied by the sample provider rather than from assay-based typing.

The CDR3 measures 18 amino acids from cysteine to phenylalanine. The only DNA kept is the CDR3, 54 bases in frame from the first base. CDR1 is given as MGHDK and CDR2 as SYGVNS, both from the germline V gene. Ends trimmed: V by 0 bases, J by 6 bases; bases unmatched to a gene: 11. Overall results and qualifications from the work: How much clinical and demographic metadata was included differed by source and by participant, and the metadata was provided uncurated.

In its sample, this clone was seen once. Its cognate antigen has yet to be identified. No qualities accompany the bases; no much larger clone lies one base away. The immunoSEQ Assay, a bias-controlled multiplex PCR, was used to amplify TCRbeta CDR3 regions from genomic DNA. In the original analysis: Nucleated cell counts per sample were estimated from amplification of reference gene primers within the assay. To quantify the absolute abundance of each unique TCRbeta CDR3 rearrangement, sequence reads were collapsed and filtered. For each sample, productive Simpson clonality was calculated as the square root of Simpson's diversity index across productive rearrangements. In TCRdb, the immuneACCESS table is reduced to in-frame sequences with V and J assigned. These tables do not hold every clone; where another copy was compared, an unresolved V gene accounts for under half, and the others remain unexplained. V, J and clone size derive from that table, while D and trimming were established from the DNA sequence. The sample table lists around 230,000 clones, about 90% of them with a count of one. The ten largest clones capture about 3.3% of the sample.

Participants in the prospective study were enrolled through a virtual design, were aged roughly 18 to 95 years, and lived in roughly 24 United States geographic areas. To assign participants to cohorts, the prospective study relied on clinical history that participants themselves reported in a screening survey and a study questionnaire. Each participant in the prospective study had whole blood, serum and a nasopharyngeal or oropharyngeal swab collected by mobile phlebotomists. Participants in the prospective study had the option to provide additional blood draws and questionnaires over a roughly two-month period. Before DNA extraction, blood samples from the prospective study were shipped at room temperature or frozen.

This receptor was obtained from a woman aged 40 to 50 with acute COVID-19. This chain joins TRBV25-1 to TRBJ1-1, and TRBD1 aligns with 12 junction nucleotides. Specimen: PBMCs or T cells enriched from blood (not recorded which). The CDR3 in this case is CASSEYWDRGRGCSEAFF. The sequenced DNA is TGTGCCAGCAGTGAATATTGGGACAGGGGGCGCGGGTGTTCTGAAGCTTTCTTT. With the rest looked up from the reference TRBV25-1 and TRBJ1-1 genes rather than sequenced, the full variable domain is EADIYQTPRYLVIGTGKKITLECSQTMGHDKMYWYQQDPGMELHLIHYSYGVNSTEKGDLSSESTVSRIRTEHFPLTLESARPSHTSQYLCASSEYWDRGRGCSEAFFGQGTRLTVV.